The clone carrying this T cell receptor beta chain was seen once. CDR1 is ENHRY, CDR2 SYGVKD, per germline. The CDR3 length is 14 residues. Deletions cut 3 bases from V and 5 bases from J, with 13 bases between. TCRdb keeps only in-frame clones here, not all; method: immunoSEQ multiplex PCR. The repertoire has about 180,000 clones, around 87% of them found once; the top ten carry around 1.5%. These data originate in a study of control samples from healthy donors and cancer patients. This receptor was identified in a woman between 45 and 60 years old in good health. The rearrangement links TRBV10-3 to TRBJ1-1; D unresolved. Sequencing used blood. The CDR3 region is CAISDIRVGTEAFF. CDR3 bases: TGTGCCATCAGTGATATCCGGGTCGGGACTGAAGCTTTCTTT.